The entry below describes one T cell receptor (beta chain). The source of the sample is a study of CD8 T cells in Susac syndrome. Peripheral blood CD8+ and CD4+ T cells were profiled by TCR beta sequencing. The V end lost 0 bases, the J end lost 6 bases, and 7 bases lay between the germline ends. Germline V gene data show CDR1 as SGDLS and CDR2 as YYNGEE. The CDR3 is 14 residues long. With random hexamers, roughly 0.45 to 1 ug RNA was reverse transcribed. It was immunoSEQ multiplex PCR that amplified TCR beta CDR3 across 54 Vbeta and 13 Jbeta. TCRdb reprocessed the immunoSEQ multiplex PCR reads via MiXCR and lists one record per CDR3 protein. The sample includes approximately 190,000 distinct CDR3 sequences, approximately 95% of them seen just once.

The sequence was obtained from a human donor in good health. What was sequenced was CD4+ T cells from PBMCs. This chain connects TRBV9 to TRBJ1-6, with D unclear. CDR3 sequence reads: CASSVAGGNSPLHF. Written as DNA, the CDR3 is TGTGCCAGCAGCGTAGCTGGAGGTAATTCACCCCTCCACTTT. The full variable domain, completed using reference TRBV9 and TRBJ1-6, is DSGVTQTPKHLITATGQRVTLRCSPRSGDLSVYWYQQSLDQGLQFLIQYYNGEERAKGNILERFSAQQFPDLHSELNLSSLELGDSALYFCASSVAGGNSPLHFGNGTRLTVT.